What follows describes a single TCR beta chain. What it recognizes is unknown. This specimen comes from a study of CD8 T cells in ankylosing spondylitis. Findings and limits, study-wide: Ankylosing spondylitis blood appeared to be characterized by a TCR beta motif of eight or nine highly homologous variants. Enrichment of disease-linked clones was reportedly significant in matched ankylosing spondylitis synovial fluid. Disease-linked clones were CD8+ and relatively rare in peripheral blood.

5'-RACE, quantitative and with molecular barcodes, yielded the TCR beta libraries. In TCRdb, the 5' RACE reads were re-called with MiXCR into one record per CDR3 protein. Of about 110,000 distinct CDR3 sequences listed, under 30% were seen once; the top ten hold approximately 13%. The CDR3 runs to 12 residues. The germline V and J ends were trimmed by 6 bases and 4 bases, with 7 bases remaining between them. The clonotype originates from a male donor with ankylosing spondylitis. Sequenced sample: synovial fluid, either unsorted or a sorted T cell fraction (not recorded which). The chain couples TRBV12-3 or TRBV12-4 to TRBJ2-1, with D unclear. CDR3 loop: CASRSTYNEQFF. In DNA, the CDR3 is TGTGCCAGCAGATCCACGTACAATGAGCAGTTCTTC.